Listed below are T cell receptor beta chains from one sample, sequenced in a study of T cells in Graves' hyperthyroidism and ophthalmopathy. TCRdb recomputed calls from the multiplex PCR reads with MiXCR, one row per CDR3 protein. The sample gives 300,000 to 450,000 distinct CDR3 sequences, approximately 15% of which show up once; roughly a fifth is in the top ten. Sequencing was performed on blood. Receptors originate from a woman in her twenties or thirties with Graves' ophthalmopathy. Both conserved end residues are part of each CDR3. Each record gives: CDR3 protein, CDR3 DNA, J gene, D gene, V gene, clone size. D genes are given only for firm matches. Not all rows give a size; the values are once, few, many and, for expanded clones, a class.

CASSFFGEIGGENTGELFF,TGTGCCAGCAGTTTTTTTGGGGAGATCGGAGGGGAGAACACCGGGGAGCTGTTTTTT,TRBJ2-2,-,TRBV28,many
CSARLAQETQYF,TGCAGTGCTAGACTAGCCCAAGAGACCCAGTACTTC,TRBJ2-5,-,TRBV20-1,-
CATAPQQDSNQPQHF,TGTGCCACCGCCCCACAACAGGACAGCAATCAGCCCCAGCATTTT,TRBJ1-5,-,TRBV10-3,few
CASSVPGYNEQFF,TGTGCCAGCAGCGTGCCGGGTTACAATGAGCAGTTCTTC,TRBJ2-1,-,TRBV9,-
CASSRKAGGGNTEAFF,TGTGCCAGCAGTCGGAAGGCAGGGGGCGGGAACACTGAAGCTTTCTTT,TRBJ1-1,TRBD1,TRBV11-3,many
CASSPDPRGTEQYF,TGTGCCAGCAGCCCAGACCCCCGCGGGACCGAGCAGTACTTC,TRBJ2-7,-,TRBV11-3,many
CASSYHREITGELFF,TGTGCCAGCAGTTACCACAGGGAAATTACCGGGGAGCTGTTTTTT,TRBJ2-2,-,TRBV6-5,-
CASSSLSPQPGAGGTEAFF,TGTGCCAGCAGTTCCCTATCACCCCAACCGGGTGCCGGGGGCACTGAAGCTTTCTTT,TRBJ1-1,-,TRBV28,many
CSALGTAVEKNIQYF,TGCAGTGCCCTCGGGACAGCAGTAGAGAAAAACATTCAGTACTTC,TRBJ2-4,TRBD1,TRBV20-1,-
CAWIPYSGTEEAFF,TGTGCCTGGATCCCTTATTCCGGGACAGAAGAAGCTTTCTTT,TRBJ1-1,TRBD1,TRBV30,many
CASTPGGGGWDNEQFF,TGTGCCAGTACCCCCGGGGGAGGGGGGTGGGACAATGAGCAGTTCTTC,TRBJ2-1,-,TRBV19,-
CAIRAGWNTEAFF,TGTGCCATCAGGGCTGGGTGGAACACTGAAGCTTTCTTT,TRBJ1-1,-,TRBV10-3,many
CSASGLNNQPQHF,TGCAGTGCTTCCGGACTGAACAATCAGCCCCAGCATTTT,TRBJ1-5,-,TRBV20-1,many
CASSSPSGTGGKRQPQHF,TGCGCCAGCAGCTCCCCCTCCGGGACAGGGGGCAAACGACAGCCCCAGCATTTT,TRBJ1-5,TRBD1,TRBV5-1,-
CASRPYQENTEAFF,TGTGCCAGCAGACCGTACCAGGAGAACACTGAAGCTTTCTTT,TRBJ1-1,-,TRBV6-1,many
CASKRDSNQPQHF,TGTGCCAGCAAGAGGGATAGCAATCAGCCCCAGCATTTT,TRBJ1-5,-,TRBV7-2,few
CASRGGQTYEQYF,TGTGCCAGCAGGGGGGGACAGACATACGAGCAGTACTTC,TRBJ2-7,-,TRBV28,many
CASSSRLGTEQFF,TGTGCCAGCAGCTCGCGGTTGGGGACTGAGCAGTTCTTC,TRBJ2-1,-,TRBV7-9,-
CASSARGLKETQYF,TGTGCCAGCAGTGCGAGGGGTTTAAAAGAGACCCAGTACTTC,TRBJ2-5,-,TRBV6-4,-
CSAPVALVDEQFF,TGCAGTGCTCCGGTTGCCCTGGTTGATGAGCAGTTCTTC,TRBJ2-1,-,TRBV20-1,-
CASFRSNEQFF,TGTGCCAGCTTCCGATCCAATGAGCAGTTCTTC,TRBJ2-1,-,TRBV27,few
CASSLSRRSYGYTF,TGTGCCAGCAGTTTATCACGGCGGTCCTATGGCTACACCTTC,TRBJ1-2,-,TRBV24-1,-
CASSLEPRRSTDTQYF,TGTGCCAGCAGTTTAGAACCCCGTCGGAGCACAGATACGCAGTATTTT,TRBJ2-3,-,TRBV28,many
CASSEALQGTLYGYTF,TGTGCCAGCAGTGAAGCGCTACAGGGTACTCTCTATGGCTACACCTTC,TRBJ1-2,-,TRBV6-1,many
CASSSNQGAYEQYF,TGCGCCAGCAGCTCGAATCAGGGGGCCTACGAGCAGTACTTC,TRBJ2-7,TRBD1,TRBV5-1,many
CSASSGTGPTNEQFF,TGCAGTGCTAGTTCCGGGACAGGACCAACAAATGAGCAGTTCTTC,TRBJ2-1,TRBD1,TRBV20-1,many
CASLAGGPFYEQFF,TGTGCCAGCCTAGCGGGGGGGCCTTTCTATGAGCAGTTCTTC,TRBJ2-1,TRBD2,TRBV6-1,many
CASSARSPRAQHF,TGTGCCAGCAGCGCCCGGAGCCCAAGGGCCCAGCATTTT,TRBJ1-5,-,TRBV6-1,few
CASSEGPIHTF,TGTGCCAGCAGCGAGGGTCCGATCCACACCTTC,TRBJ1-2,-,TRBV9,few
CASSGSTIHNSPLHF,TGTGCCAGCAGTGGAAGCACCATTCATAATTCACCCCTCCACTTT,TRBJ1-6,-,TRBV25-1,-
CASSPKSGANVLTF,TGTGCCAGCAGTCCGAAGTCTGGGGCCAACGTCCTGACTTTC,TRBJ2-6,-,TRBV12-3/TRBV12-4,many
CASSLGDRGLGQPQHF,TGTGCCAGCAGCTTGGGGGACAGGGGGCTCGGGCAGCCCCAGCATTTT,TRBJ1-5,TRBD1,TRBV5-5,many
CASSQRTGPGELFF,TGTGCCAGCAGCCAAAGGACAGGTCCCGGGGAGCTGTTTTTT,TRBJ2-2,TRBD1,TRBV7-9,many
CASSLFGQGATGELFF,TGTGCCAGCAGCTTGTTCGGGCAGGGGGCGACCGGGGAGCTGTTTTTT,TRBJ2-2,TRBD1,TRBV3-1,-
CASSFNRVQPQHF,TGTGCCAGCAGTTTTAACAGGGTTCAGCCCCAGCATTTT,TRBJ1-5,-,TRBV5-5,few
CSAAPGRTGLAGHNEQFF,TGCAGTGCGGCCCCGGGACGGACGGGACTAGCGGGACACAATGAGCAGTTCTTC,TRBJ2-1,TRBD2,TRBV20-1,many
CASSTRDRGQAGELFF,TGTGCCAGTAGTACCCGGGACAGGGGGCAGGCCGGGGAGCTGTTTTTT,TRBJ2-2,TRBD1,TRBV19,-
CVSSLAQGLSGANVLTF,TGTGTCAGCAGCTTAGCTCAGGGCCTCTCTGGGGCCAACGTCCTGACTTTC,TRBJ2-6,-,TRBV7-9,-
CASSLAKYQETQYF,TGTGCCAGCAGCTTAGCAAAATACCAAGAGACCCAGTACTTC,TRBJ2-5,-,TRBV7-9,-
CASSLLGGMNTEAFF,TGTGCCAGCAGCTTATTGGGGGGTATGAACACTGAAGCTTTCTTT,TRBJ1-1,-,TRBV7-8,many
CAIRGPGSYEQYF,TGTGCCATCAGGGGACCCGGCTCCTACGAGCAGTACTTC,TRBJ2-7,-,TRBV10-3,many
CASSAYRGNLLHGVNSNQPQHF,TGTGCCAGCAGTGCATACAGGGGAAATTTGCTACACGGGGTCAATAGCAATCAGCCCCAGCATTTT,TRBJ1-5,TRBD1,TRBV28,many